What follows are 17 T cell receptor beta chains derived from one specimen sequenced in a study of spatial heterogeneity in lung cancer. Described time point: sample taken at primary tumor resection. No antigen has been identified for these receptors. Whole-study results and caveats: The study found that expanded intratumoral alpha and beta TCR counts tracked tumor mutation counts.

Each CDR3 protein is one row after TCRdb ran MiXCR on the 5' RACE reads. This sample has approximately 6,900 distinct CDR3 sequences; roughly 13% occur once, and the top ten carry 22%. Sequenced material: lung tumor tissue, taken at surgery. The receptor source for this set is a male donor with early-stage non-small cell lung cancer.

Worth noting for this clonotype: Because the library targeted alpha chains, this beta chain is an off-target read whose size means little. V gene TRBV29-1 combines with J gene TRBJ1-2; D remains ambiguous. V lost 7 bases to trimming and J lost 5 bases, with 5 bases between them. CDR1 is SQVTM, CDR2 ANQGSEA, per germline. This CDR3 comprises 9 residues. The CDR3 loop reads CSDTYGYTF. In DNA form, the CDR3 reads TGCAGCGACACTTATGGCTACACCTTC.

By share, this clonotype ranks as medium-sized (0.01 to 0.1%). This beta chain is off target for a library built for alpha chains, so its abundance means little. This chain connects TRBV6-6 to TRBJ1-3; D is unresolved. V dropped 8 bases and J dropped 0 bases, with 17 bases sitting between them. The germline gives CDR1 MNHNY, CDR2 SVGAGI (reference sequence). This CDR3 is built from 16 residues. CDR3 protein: CASESAGLSSGNTIYF. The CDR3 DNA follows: TGTGCCAGCGAGAGCGCCGGACTGAGCTCTGGAAACACCATATATTTT.

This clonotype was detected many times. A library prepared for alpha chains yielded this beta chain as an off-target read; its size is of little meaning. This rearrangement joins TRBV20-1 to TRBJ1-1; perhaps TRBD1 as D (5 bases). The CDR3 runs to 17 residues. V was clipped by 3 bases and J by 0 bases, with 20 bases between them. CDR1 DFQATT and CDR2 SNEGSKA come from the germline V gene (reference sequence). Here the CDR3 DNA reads TGCAGTGCTAGTACTACGGGGCGGAAGATAATGAACACTGAAGCTTTCTTT. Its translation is CSASTTGRKIMNTEAFF.

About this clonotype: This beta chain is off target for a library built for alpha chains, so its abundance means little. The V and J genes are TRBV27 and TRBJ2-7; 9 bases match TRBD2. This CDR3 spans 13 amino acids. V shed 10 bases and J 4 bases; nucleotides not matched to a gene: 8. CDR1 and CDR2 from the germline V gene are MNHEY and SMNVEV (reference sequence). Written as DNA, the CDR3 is TGTGCCACCACGACTAGCGGATCGTACGAGCAGTACTTC. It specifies CATTTSGSYEQYF.

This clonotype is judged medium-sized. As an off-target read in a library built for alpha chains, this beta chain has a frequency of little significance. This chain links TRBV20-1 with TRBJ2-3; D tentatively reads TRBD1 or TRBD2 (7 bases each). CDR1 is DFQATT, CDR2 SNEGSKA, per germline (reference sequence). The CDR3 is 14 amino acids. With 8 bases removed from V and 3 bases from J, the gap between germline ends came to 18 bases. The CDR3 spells CSSYPGGDTDTQYF. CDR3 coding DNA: TGCAGTTCCTACCCAGGGGGGGATACAGATACGCAGTATTTT.

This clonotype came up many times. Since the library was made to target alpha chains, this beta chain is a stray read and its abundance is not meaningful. CDR3 sequence reads: CASSFDPGQQPQHF. The CDR3 bases are TGTGCCAGCAGTTTCGATCCGGGCCAACAGCCCCAGCATTTT. The chain combines TRBV12-3 or TRBV12-4 with TRBJ1-5; D not certain. V lost 3 bases, J lost 7 bases, and 13 bases lay in between. The CDR3 contains 14 residues.

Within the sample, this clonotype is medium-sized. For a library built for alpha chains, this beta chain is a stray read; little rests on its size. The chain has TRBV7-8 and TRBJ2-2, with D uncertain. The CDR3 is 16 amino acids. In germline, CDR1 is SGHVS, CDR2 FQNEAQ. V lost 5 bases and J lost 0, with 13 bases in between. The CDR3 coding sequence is TGTGCCAGCAGCCTGTGGGTCCTCACGAACACCGGGGAGCTGTTTTTT. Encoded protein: CASSLWVLTNTGELFF.

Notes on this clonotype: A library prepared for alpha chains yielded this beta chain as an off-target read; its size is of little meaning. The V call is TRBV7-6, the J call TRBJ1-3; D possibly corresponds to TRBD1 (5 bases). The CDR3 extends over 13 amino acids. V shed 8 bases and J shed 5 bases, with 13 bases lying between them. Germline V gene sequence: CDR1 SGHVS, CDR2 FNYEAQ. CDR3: CASGRGFRNTIYF. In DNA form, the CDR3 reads TGTGCCAGCGGAAGGGGCTTTAGAAACACCATATATTTT. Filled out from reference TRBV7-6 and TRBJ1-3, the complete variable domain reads GAGVSQSPRYKVTKRGQDVALRCDPISGHVSLYWYRQALGQGPEFLTYFNYEAQQDKSGLPNDRFSAERPEGSISTLTIQRTEQRDSAMYRCASGRGFRNTIYFGEGSWLTVV.

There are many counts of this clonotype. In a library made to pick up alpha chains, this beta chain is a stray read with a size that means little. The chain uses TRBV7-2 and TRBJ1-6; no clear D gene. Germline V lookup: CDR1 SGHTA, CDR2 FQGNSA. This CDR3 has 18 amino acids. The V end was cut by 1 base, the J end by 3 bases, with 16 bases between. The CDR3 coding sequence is TGTGCCAGCAGCTTAGTAAGGCAGCCTGCTCGCTATAATTCACCCCTCCACTTT. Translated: CASSLVRQPARYNSPLHF.

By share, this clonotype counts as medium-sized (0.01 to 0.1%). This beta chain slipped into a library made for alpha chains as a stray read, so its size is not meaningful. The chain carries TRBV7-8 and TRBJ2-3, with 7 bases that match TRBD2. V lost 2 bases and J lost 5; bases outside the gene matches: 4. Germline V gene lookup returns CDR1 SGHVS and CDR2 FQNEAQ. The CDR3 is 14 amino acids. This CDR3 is CASSLSGEGDTQYF. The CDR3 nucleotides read TGTGCCAGCAGCTTATCGGGGGAGGGAGATACGCAGTATTTT.

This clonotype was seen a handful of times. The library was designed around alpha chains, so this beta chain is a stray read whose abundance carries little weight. CDR3 protein: CSVEVDRDPVYEQYF. In DNA form, the CDR3 reads TGCAGCGTTGAAGTAGACCGGGACCCAGTCTACGAGCAGTACTTC. This rearrangement joins TRBV29-1 to TRBJ2-7; the D call may be TRBD1 or TRBD2 (5 bases each). The CDR3 totals 15 residues. V lost 1 base to trimming and J lost 3 bases, with 16 bases between them. Germline values: CDR1 SQVTM, CDR2 ANQGSEA.

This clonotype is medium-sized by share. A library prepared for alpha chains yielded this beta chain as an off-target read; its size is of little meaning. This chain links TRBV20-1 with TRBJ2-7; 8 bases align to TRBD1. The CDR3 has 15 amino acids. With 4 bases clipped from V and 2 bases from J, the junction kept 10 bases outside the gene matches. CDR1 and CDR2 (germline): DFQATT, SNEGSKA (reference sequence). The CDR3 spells CSAIYPGQATYEQYF. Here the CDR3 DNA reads TGCAGTGCTATTTACCCGGGACAGGCCACCTACGAGCAGTACTTC.

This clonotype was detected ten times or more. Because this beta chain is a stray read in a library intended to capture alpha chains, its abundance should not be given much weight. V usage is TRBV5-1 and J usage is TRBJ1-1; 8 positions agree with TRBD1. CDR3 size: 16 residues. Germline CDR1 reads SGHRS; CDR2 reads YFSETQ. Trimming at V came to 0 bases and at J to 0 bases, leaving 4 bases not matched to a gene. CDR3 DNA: TGCGCCAGCAGCTTGGAGGCAGGGGGCTTGAACACTGAAGCTTTCTTT. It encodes CASSLEAGGLNTEAFF. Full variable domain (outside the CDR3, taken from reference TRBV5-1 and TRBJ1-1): KAGVTQTPRYLIKTRGQQVTLSCSPISGHRSVSWYQQTPGQGLQFLFEYFSETQRNKGNFPGRFSGRQFSNSRSEMNVSTLELGDSALYLCASSLEAGGLNTEAFFGQGTRLTVV.

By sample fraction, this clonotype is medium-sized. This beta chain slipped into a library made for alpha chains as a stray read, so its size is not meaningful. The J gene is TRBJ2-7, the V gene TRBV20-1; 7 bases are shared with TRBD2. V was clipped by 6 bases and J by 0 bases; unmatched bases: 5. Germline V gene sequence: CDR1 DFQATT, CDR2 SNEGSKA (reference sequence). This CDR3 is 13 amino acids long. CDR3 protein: CSAPREYSYEQYF. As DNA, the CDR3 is TGCAGTGCCCCGCGGGAGTACTCCTACGAGCAGTACTTC.

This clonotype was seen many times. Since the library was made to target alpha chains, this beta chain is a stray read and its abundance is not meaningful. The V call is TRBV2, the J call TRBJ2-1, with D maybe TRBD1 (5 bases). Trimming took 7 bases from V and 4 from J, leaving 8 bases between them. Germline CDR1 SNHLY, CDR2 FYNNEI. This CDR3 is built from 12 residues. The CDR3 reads CASKDSYNEQFF. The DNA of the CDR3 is TGTGCCAGCAAAGACAGTTACAATGAGCAGTTCTTC.

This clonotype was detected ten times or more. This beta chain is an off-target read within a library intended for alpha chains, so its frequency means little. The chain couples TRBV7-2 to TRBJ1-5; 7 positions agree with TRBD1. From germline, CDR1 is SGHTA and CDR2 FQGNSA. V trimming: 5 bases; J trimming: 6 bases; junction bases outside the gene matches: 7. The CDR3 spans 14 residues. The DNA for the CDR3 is TGTGCCAGCAGCCAGACAGGGTATACTCAGCCCCAGCATTTT. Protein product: CASSQTGYTQPQHF.

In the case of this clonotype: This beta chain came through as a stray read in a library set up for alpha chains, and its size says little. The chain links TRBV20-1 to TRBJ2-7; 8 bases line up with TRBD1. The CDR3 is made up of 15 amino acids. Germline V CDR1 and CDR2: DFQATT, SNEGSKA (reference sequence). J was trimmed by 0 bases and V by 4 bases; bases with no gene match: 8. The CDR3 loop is CSAMSGQAISYEQYF. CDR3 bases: TGCAGTGCTATGTCGGGACAGGCGATCTCCTACGAGCAGTACTTC.